This T cell receptor beta chain is drawn from a study of blood T cell repertoires in COVID-19. Overall study context: Samples taken during acute and convalescent COVID-19 were collected in the United States, Italy and Spain. The cDNA or gDNA used as material had been derived from T cells, B-cell-depleted T cells, or PBMCs.

The data were produced by immunoSEQ multiplex PCR, yet TCRdb's version contains in-frame clones alone and is incomplete. The sample lists some 400,000 clones; around 89% were seen once. Researchers sorted participants into cohorts using their self-reported clinical history. This clone was counted once. CDR1 and CDR2 (germline): SGDLS, YYNGEE. Trimming took 8 bases from V and 1 from J, leaving 10 bases between them. This CDR3 is built from 14 residues. The TCR comes from a man between 25 and 39 years old who had recovered from COVID-19. Material: PBMCs or T cells enriched from blood (not recorded which). V is TRBV9 and J is TRBJ2-6, with no clear D. The CDR3 DNA follows: TGTGCCAGTTCAAGAGAGTCTGGGGCCAACGTCCTGACTTTC. The encoded protein is CASSRESGANVLTF.